These 27 T cell receptor beta chains were all obtained from the same sample, sequenced in a study of cytotoxic CD8 clonotypes in ibrutinib-treated CLL. Sequencing used immunoSEQ multiplex PCR; TCRdb keeps in-frame clones, though not all of them. There are tens of thousands of clones in the sample; 55% to 70% occur only once, and roughly 51% lies in the top ten. The sample consisted of PBMCs, taken at disease progression, from a patient treated with ibrutinib. The receptors here all came from a human donor with chronic lymphocytic leukemia.

V is TRBV5-1 and J is TRBJ1-6; possible D gene TRBD1, 6 bases. V was trimmed by 4 bases and J by 7 bases, leaving 18 bases between them. The CDR3 is made up of 16 amino acids. Germline values: CDR1 SGHRS, CDR2 YFSETQ. CDR3 amino acids: CASSDRQAQANSPLHF. DNA for the CDR3: TGCGCCAGCAGCGATCGACAGGCCCAGGCGAATTCACCCCTCCACTTT.

The chain couples TRBV7-8 to TRBJ1-4; no definite D call. Germline V gene data show CDR1 as SGHVS and CDR2 as FQNEAQ. Trimming cost V 7 bases and J 0 bases, with 9 bases left between them. The CDR3 has 14 amino acids. The CDR3 sequence is CASTGESTNEKLFF. The CDR3 region has the DNA TGTGCCAGCACCGGGGAGTCAACTAATGAAAAACTGTTTTTT.

This clone showed up just once. The chain joins TRBV6-4 to TRBJ2-7; 13 bases match TRBD2. With V trimmed by 5 bases and J by 6 bases, 1 base remained unmatched. The CDR3 totals 13 residues. Germline lookup yields CDR1 MRHNA and CDR2 SNTAGT. The CDR3 loop reads CASSRLAGGEQYF. Written as DNA, the CDR3 is TGTGCCAGCAGTCGACTAGCGGGGGGCGAGCAGTACTTC.

This clone was recorded once. The chain's CDR3 is CASRNTTPGAEAFF. CDR3 in DNA: TGTGCCAGTAGAAACACCACTCCCGGGGCTGAAGCTTTCTTT. The chain employs TRBV19 and TRBJ1-1; D not resolved. CDR1 is LNHDA and CDR2 is SQIVND in the germline V gene (reference sequence). V lost 6 bases and J 6 bases, leaving 17 bases between the germline ends. This CDR3 is built from 14 residues.

The chain carries TRBV27 and TRBJ2-7; D perhaps matches TRBD1 (5 bases). The CDR3 loop spans 14 amino acids. CDR1 MNHEY and CDR2 SMNVEV come from the germline V gene (reference sequence). V dropped 10 bases and J dropped 5 bases, with 21 bases sitting between them. The CDR3 sequence is CAKASVQAGNEQYF. DNA of the CDR3: TGTGCCAAAGCATCAGTACAGGCAGGGAACGAGCAGTACTTC.

The genes are TRBV2 and TRBJ1-5, with 9 bases fitting TRBD1. V shed 7 bases and J 6 bases; nucleotides not matched to a gene: 7. Germline V gene lookup returns CDR1 SNHLY and CDR2 FYNNEI. The CDR3 runs to 14 residues. CDR3 loop: CASNIQGAGQPQHF. DNA for the CDR3: TGTGCCAGCAATATACAGGGGGCAGGTCAGCCCCAGCATTTT.

There are a few counts of this clone. This chain uses TRBV5-6 with TRBJ2-7; 14 bases are shared with TRBD2. V was clipped by 3 bases and J by 2 bases; unmatched bases: 1. The V gene's germline CDR1 is SGHDT and CDR2 YYEEEE. The CDR3 runs to 15 residues. The CDR3 region is CASSSGLAGAYEQYF. CDR3 in DNA: TGTGCCAGCAGCTCGGGACTAGCGGGGGCCTACGAGCAGTACTTC. Based on the CDR3 plus reference TRBV5-6 and TRBJ2-7, the full variable domain is DAGVTQSPTHLIKTRGQQVTLRCSPKSGHDTVSWYQQALGQGPQFIFQYYEEEERQRGNFPDRFSGHQFPNYSSELNVNALLLGDSALYLCASSSGLAGAYEQYFGPGTRLTVT.

This clone has more than one count but fewer than ten. The J gene is TRBJ1-2, the V gene TRBV6-1; D is unclear. This CDR3 is built from 15 residues. Trimming shortened V by 0 bases and J by 4 bases, and 12 bases separated the two germline ends. Looked up from germline, CDR1 is MNHNS and CDR2 is SASEGT. The CDR3 nucleotides are TGTGCCAGCAGTGAAGCCCCGAAAGGGTTCTATGGCTACACCTTC. This sequence encodes CASSEAPKGFYGYTF.

A few counts support this clone. The chain couples TRBV7-6 to TRBJ1-1; the D gene is possibly TRBD1 (5 bases). V was trimmed by 3 bases and J by 3 bases, leaving 8 bases between them. The CDR3 consists of 13 residues. Germline CDR1 reads SGHVS; CDR2 reads FNYEAQ. CDR3 coding DNA: TGTGCCAGCAGCTTGGGGGGGGACACTGAAGCTTTCTTT. Translated: CASSLGGDTEAFF. The variable domain in full, with the rest retrieved from reference TRBV7-6 and TRBJ1-1, is GAGVSQSPRYKVTKRGQDVALRCDPISGHVSLYWYRQALGQGPEFLTYFNYEAQQDKSGLPNDRFSAERPEGSISTLTIQRTEQRDSAMYRCASSLGGDTEAFFGQGTRLTVV.

The rearrangement joins TRBV9 to TRBJ1-2, with TRBD1 as a possible D gene (5 bases). The CDR3 totals 16 residues. Germline lookup yields CDR1 SGDLS and CDR2 YYNGEE. V shed 0 bases and J shed 2 bases, with 14 bases lying between them. DNA of the CDR3: TGTGCCAGCAGCGTAGGCCGGGACGGACGCAACTATGGCTACACCTTC. Translation: CASSVGRDGRNYGYTF.

The V call is TRBV6-5, the J call TRBJ1-6; no firm D call. This CDR3 region has 15 residues. V lost 5 bases to trimming and J lost 0 bases, with 8 bases between them. Germline CDR1 reads MNHEY; CDR2 reads SVGAGI. The CDR3 loop reads CASSQLSSYNSPLHF. The CDR3 bases are TGTGCCAGCAGTCAGTTAAGCTCCTATAATTCACCCCTCCACTTT.

The rearrangement uses TRBV6-6 and TRBJ2-7; TRBD1 might be the D (6 bases). Germline V gives CDR1 MNHNY, CDR2 SVGAGI (reference sequence). CDR3 length: 14 amino acids. V was trimmed by 5 bases and J by 2 bases, leaving 13 bases between them. CDR3 nucleotide sequence: TGTGCCAGCAGTCTACAGGGCCAGCCCTACGAGCAGTACTTC. Residues: CASSLQGQPYEQYF.

The chain links TRBV10-3 to TRBJ2-7, with 9 bases that match TRBD1. CDR1 and CDR2 (germline): ENHRY, SYGVKD. V dropped 6 bases and J dropped 1; count of bases not matched to a gene: 4. This CDR3 is built from 14 residues. The CDR3 DNA follows: TGTGCCATCAGCACCGGGACAGGGTCCTACGAGCAGTACTTC. Its translation is CAISTGTGSYEQYF.

This chain uses TRBV10-3 with TRBJ2-2; no clear D gene. The V gene's germline CDR1 is ENHRY and CDR2 SYGVKD. V shed 2 bases and J shed 7 bases, with 14 bases lying between them. CDR3 size: 15 residues. This chain's CDR3 is CAISENQSGNGELFF. The CDR3 coding sequence is TGTGCCATCAGTGAGAACCAGTCGGGCAACGGGGAGCTGTTTTTT.

The table lists this clone with a few counts. The chain combines TRBV9 with TRBJ2-7; maybe TRBD1 (5 bases). The CDR3 extends over 15 amino acids. The V gene's germline CDR1 is SGDLS and CDR2 YYNGEE. Trimming removed 4 bases from V and 0 bases from J, with 14 bases in between. The CDR3 spells CASSSSLTDSYEQYF. The CDR3 nucleotides read TGTGCCAGCAGCTCCTCCTTGACAGACTCCTACGAGCAGTACTTC.

The V call is TRBV9, the J call TRBJ2-7; D uncertain. This CDR3 has 14 amino acids. Germline loops: CDR1 SGDLS, CDR2 YYNGEE. V lost 2 bases to trimming and J lost 7 bases, with 16 bases between them. CDR3 nucleotides: TGTGCCAGCAGCGTCTACCCATCCCCGAATGAGCAGTACTTC. Translation: CASSVYPSPNEQYF.

This sequence joins TRBV6-6 and TRBJ1-2; TRBD1 agrees at 12 bases. J lost 4 bases, V lost 4 bases, and 4 bases had no gene match. This CDR3 has 15 residues. Per germline, CDR1 MNHNY and CDR2 SVGAGI (reference sequence). The CDR3 loop is CASSLGQGAIYGYTF. CDR3 nucleotide sequence: TGTGCCAGCAGTTTGGGACAGGGGGCAATCTATGGCTACACCTTC.

In its sample, this clone was seen a few times. The chain is built from TRBV7-9 and TRBJ1-5; possibly TRBD1 for D (5 bases). Trimming cost V 1 base and J 6 bases, with 19 bases left between them. The V gene's germline CDR1 is SEHNR and CDR2 FQNEAQ (reference sequence). The CDR3 contains 17 residues. The CDR3 DNA reads as TGTGCCAGCAGCTTAGGAGGGGACGGGTGGCTTTCTCAGCCCCAGCATTTT. Amino acid sequence: CASSLGGDGWLSQPQHF.

The V and J genes are TRBV5-1 and TRBJ1-4, with unresolved D. Germline V gene data show CDR1 as SGHRS and CDR2 as YFSETQ. CDR3 length equals 13 residues. With 4 bases removed from V and 6 bases from J, the gap between germline ends came to 10 bases. Written as DNA, the CDR3 is TGCGCCAGCAGCCGCGAAGTTGATGAAAAACTGTTTTTT. Translation: CASSREVDEKLFF.

This chain joins TRBV5-1 and TRBJ1-5; D gene uncertain. CDR1 and CDR2 from the germline V gene are SGHRS and YFSETQ. Trimming cost V 4 bases and J 6 bases, with 11 bases left between them. This CDR3 spans 13 amino acids. The chain's CDR3 is CASSKEPRQPQHF. The CDR3 DNA sequence: TGCGCCAGCAGCAAGGAGCCCCGTCAGCCCCAGCATTTT. Variable domain in full (rest from reference TRBV5-1 and TRBJ1-5): KAGVTQTPRYLIKTRGQQVTLSCSPISGHRSVSWYQQTPGQGLQFLFEYFSETQRNKGNFPGRFSGRQFSNSRSEMNVSTLELGDSALYLCASSKEPRQPQHFGDGTRLSIL.

V and J are TRBV19 and TRBJ2-7; a possible D gene is TRBD1 (5 bases). The CDR3 runs 15 residues. CDR1 and CDR2 from the germline V gene are LNHDA and SQIVND (reference sequence). The V gene lost 6 bases and the J gene lost 2 bases, with 17 bases spanning the gap. This CDR3 reads CASRRKEQGAYEQYF. DNA for the CDR3: TGTGCCAGTAGAAGGAAAGAACAAGGGGCCTACGAGCAGTACTTC.

The rearrangement uses TRBV4-2 and TRBJ2-7; perhaps TRBD2 as D (5 bases). V shed 4 bases and J shed 2 bases, with 12 bases lying between them. The CDR3 sequence is 14 residues long. In germline, CDR1 is LGHNA, CDR2 YNFKEQ. The CDR3 is CASSPTGFPYEQYF. The CDR3 DNA reads TGTGCCAGCAGCCCCACGGGATTTCCCTACGAGCAGTACTTC.

The chain combines TRBV4-1 with TRBJ2-3, with D perhaps matching TRBD1 or TRBD2 (5 bases each). The CDR3 loop spans 14 amino acids. In germline, CDR1 is MGHRA, CDR2 YSYEKL. The ends were cut back, 0 bases at V and 9 bases at J, with 13 bases in the middle. The CDR3 sequence: CASSQEGVGDTQYF. CDR3 nucleotides: TGCGCCAGCAGCCAAGAGGGGGTGGGAGACACGCAGTATTTT.

This rearrangement joins TRBV2 to TRBJ2-7; no clear D. CDR3 size: 13 residues. Trimming stripped 7 bases from V and 1 base from J, with 11 bases between. CDR1 and CDR2 from the germline V gene are SNHLY and FYNNEI. The CDR3, as DNA: TGTGCCAGCACGCGGCAGGATTCCTACGAGCAGTACTTC. It translates to CASTRQDSYEQYF.

This clone occurred a few times. The chain combines TRBV2 with TRBJ2-5, with TRBD1 matching 8 bases. V lost 7 bases and J lost 2; bases outside the gene matches: 9. CDR3 length equals 15 residues. Germline V gives CDR1 SNHLY, CDR2 FYNNEI. The CDR3: CASTKTGATQETQYF. In nucleotides, the CDR3 is TGTGCCAGCACCAAGACAGGGGCGACACAAGAGACCCAGTACTTC.

The J gene is TRBJ2-4, the V gene TRBV30; D not certain. The CDR3 totals 15 residues. CDR1 and CDR2 (germline): GTSNPN, SVGIG (reference sequence). V dropped 0 bases and J dropped 3 bases, with 12 bases sitting between them. DNA for the CDR3: TGTGCCTGGAGTGTAGGGTTCGGCGGCAAAAACATTCAGTACTTC. It is translated as CAWSVGFGGKNIQYF.

This chain joins TRBV5-6 and TRBJ1-1; 7 bases line up with TRBD1. Germline loops: CDR1 SGHDT, CDR2 YYEEEE. J gave up 2 bases and V 4 bases, and 5 bases lay outside the gene matches. CDR3 size: 14 residues. The CDR3 sequence: CASSQGTANTEAFF. CDR3 nucleotide sequence: TGTGCCAGCAGCCAAGGGACAGCAAACACTGAAGCTTTCTTT.